A selection of T cell receptor beta chains follows, all from one sample in a study of T-cell reconstitution after alpha-beta-depleted transplantation in children. TCRdb re-derived calls from the PCR reads in MiXCR, one entry per CDR3 protein. The sample has 700,000 to 950,000 distinct CDR3 sequences, under 20% seen once. This specimen was PBMCs, mostly from graft donor cells, taken 360 days after TCRalphabeta/CD19-depleted stem cell transplant. The receptors come from a male patient aged 5 to 17 who had a stem cell transplant for acute lymphoblastic leukemia, so the T cells may come from the graft donor. CDR3s include the opening cysteine and the closing phenylalanine or tryptophan. Fields, in order: clone size, J gene, V gene, D gene, CDR3 DNA, CDR3 protein. A D gene is named only where the DNA matches it firmly. Size values are once, few and many counts, or a class for expanded clones, and some rows have none.

NA TRBJ1-1 TRBV2 TRBD1 TGTGCCAGCAGTGTGGAGTTAGGCAGGGGGCAGAACACTGAAGCTTTCTTT CASSVELGRGQNTEAFF
few TRBJ2-1 TRBV20-1 NA TGCAGTGCTAGTGGAAGGGCCGGGAGTTACAATGAGCAGTTCTTC CSASGRAGSYNEQFF
NA TRBJ2-1 TRBV7-8 TRBD2 TGTGCCAGCAGCTTAGGCAGGGTAGCGGGAGGGCCCCACAATGAGCAGTTCTTC CASSLGRVAGGPHNEQFF
NA TRBJ2-2 TRBV9 TRBD2 TGTGCCAGCAGCGGCGGGAGGGCCGACACCGGGGAGCTGTTTTTT CASSGGRADTGELFF
few TRBJ1-6 TRBV11-1 NA TGTGCCAGCAGCTTAGCGTTAAGCGGGAGCCCCCCGAGGGGTTCACCCCTCCACTTT CASSLALSGSPPRGSPLHF
many TRBJ1-5 TRBV20-1 NA TGCAGTGCTAGTTTAGGGAACAATCAGCCCCAGCATTTT CSASLGNNQPQHF
NA TRBJ2-4 TRBV20-1 NA TGCAGTGCTAGGACCCAGGGGCTAGCCAAAAACATTCAGTACTTC CSARTQGLAKNIQYF
NA TRBJ2-1 TRBV20-1 TRBD2 TGCAGTGCTTGGACCGGCGGGGGCTACAATGAGCAGTTCTTC CSAWTGGGYNEQFF
NA TRBJ1-5 TRBV12-3/TRBV12-4 TRBD1 TGTGCCAGCAGTTTCCCCGGGACAGGGGGAGATCAGCCCCAGCATTTT CASSFPGTGGDQPQHF
few TRBJ2-5 TRBV12-5 TRBD1 TGTGCTAGTGGAACAGGGACAGGCCACCAAGAGACCCAGTACTTC CASGTGTGHQETQYF
few TRBJ2-5 TRBV7-9 NA TGTGCCAGCAGCCTAACCGGGCCTCCCACCCAGTACTTC CASSLTGPPTQYF
few TRBJ1-1 TRBV4-1 NA TGCGCCAGCAGGGGTCCGTTTGAAGCTTTCTTT CASRGPFEAFF
NA TRBJ1-2 TRBV12-3/TRBV12-4 TRBD1 TGTGCCAGCAGCCTGACAGGGGCGGGAGGCTACACCTTC CASSLTGAGGYTF
few TRBJ2-1 TRBV24-1 TRBD2 TGTGCCACCAGTGATGGGACTAGCGGGGGGCTTCCACACAATGAGCAGTTCTTC CATSDGTSGGLPHNEQFF
NA TRBJ1-6 TRBV4-1 NA TGCGCCAGCAGCTACCATCGTTCACCCCTCCACTTT CASSYHRSPLHF
NA TRBJ1-1 TRBV11-1 NA TGTGCCAGCAGCTTGGCCAGTTCGGGCACTGAAGCTTTCTTT CASSLASSGTEAFF
many TRBJ2-1 TRBV11-2 NA TGTGCCAGCAGCTCCCAGCGGGTAGGGAACAATGAGCAGTTCTTC CASSSQRVGNNEQFF
NA TRBJ2-1 TRBV13 NA TGTGCCAGCAGCTCGAGCGGAGGCGGCTACAATGAGCAGTTCTTC CASSSSGGGYNEQFF
few TRBJ2-7 TRBV28 NA TGTGCCAGCAGTTTACGGTCTCCCGGCGAGCAGTACTTC CASSLRSPGEQYF
NA TRBJ2-7 TRBV7-2 NA TGTGCCAGCAGCTTATACGAGCGCTTTTACGAGCAGTACTTC CASSLYERFYEQYF
NA TRBJ2-1 TRBV7-6 TRBD2 TGTGCCAGCAGCTTAAGAGTTTGGCTAGCGGAGGCATCGGGTGAGCAGTTCTTC CASSLRVWLAEASGEQFF
NA TRBJ2-3 TRBV30 NA TGTGCCTGGAGTCAACTAGACAGGCCAGATACGCAGTATTTT CAWSQLDRPDTQYF
NA TRBJ1-5 TRBV12-3/TRBV12-4 NA TGTGCCAGCAGTTTATCACCTCGGGCTCAGCCCCAGCATTTT CASSLSPRAQPQHF
few TRBJ1-1 TRBV5-6 NA TGTGCCAGCAGTTACGGGGTTCGCACTGAAGCTTTCTTT CASSYGVRTEAFF
NA TRBJ1-1 TRBV6-2/TRBV6-3 NA TGTGCCAGCAGCCGACAGTACATGAACACTGAAGCTTTCTTT CASSRQYMNTEAFF
NA TRBJ2-1 TRBV12-3/TRBV12-4 TRBD2 TGTGCCAGCAGTTGGGGGACTAGCGGGAGTCCGTACAATGAGCAGTTCTTC CASSWGTSGSPYNEQFF
NA TRBJ2-7 TRBV5-1 TRBD1 TGCGCCAGCAGCCTGAGACGGACAGGGACCGAGCAGTACTTC CASSLRRTGTEQYF
NA TRBJ1-2 TRBV20-1 NA TGCAGTGCTAGCTACGGGCAGTACCTTAACTATGGCTACACCTTC CSASYGQYLNYGYTF
NA TRBJ2-1 TRBV7-8 TRBD2 TGTGCCAGCAGCTTAGGGACTAGCCCCCAATACAATGAGCAGTTCTTC CASSLGTSPQYNEQFF
NA TRBJ2-5 TRBV15 NA TGTGCCACCAGGGAGGGAGGCGGTTCGGAGACCCAGTACTTC CATREGGGSETQYF
NA TRBJ2-5 TRBV2 NA TGTGCCAGCAGTGTGGCCTCCCTCTGGGGAGAGACCCAGTACTTC CASSVASLWGETQYF
NA TRBJ2-1 TRBV7-9 TRBD1 TGTGCCAGCAGCTTAGTTGGTAGGGGGCTCTCCTACAATGAGCAGTTCTTC CASSLVGRGLSYNEQFF
many TRBJ1-2 TRBV7-2 NA TGTGCCAGCAGCTTCCGGGACTCCCGGATTTATGGCTACACCTTC CASSFRDSRIYGYTF
NA TRBJ2-3 TRBV14 NA TGTGCCAGCAGCCAAGGAGGGGCGGCTATTCTCACAGATACGCAGTATTTT CASSQGGAAILTDTQYF
few TRBJ2-1 TRBV15 TRBD1 TGTGCCACCGGGACAGGGGTATACAATGAGCAGTTCTTC CATGTGVYNEQFF